This T cell receptor (beta chain) was sequenced in a study of blood T cells in healthy people across ages. V lost 8 bases and J lost 1, with 12 bases in between. Germline values: CDR1 MRHNA, CDR2 SNTAGT. This CDR3 spans 14 amino acids. A second PCR, run for about 7 to 11 cycles, used a sample-barcoded 5' primer plus a J-beta primer mix. TCRdb re-analysed the 5' RACE reads in MiXCR, keeping a single row per CDR3 protein. The sample has some 800,000 distinct CDR3 sequences; 20% to 25% are singletons. This clonotype was counted between two and nine times. This sample was also put to use in a study of T cells of mothers and their children.

The sample was blood. The origin of this receptor is a boy aged 5 to 17 in good health. The rearrangement links TRBV6-4 to TRBJ2-1; D is possibly TRBD2 (6 bases). In nucleotides, the CDR3 is TGTGCCAGCCCCACTAGCTGTTCCTACAATGAGCAGTTCTTC. It yields the protein CASPTSCSYNEQFF.